A single sample is the source of the 25 T cell receptor beta chains below, sequenced in a study of T cell repertoires in cytomegalovirus infection. MiXCR was run by TCRdb on the reads, yielding one entry per CDR3 protein. The data contain about 150,000 distinct CDR3 sequences, 20% to 30% of them singletons. What was sequenced was PBMCs. These receptors came from a human donor in good health (CMV status not recorded). Some clones in this sample may be carry-over from other donors' samples.

V gene TRBV20-1 combines with J gene TRBJ2-3; 12 bases line up with TRBD2. This CDR3 has 17 residues. V was clipped by 3 bases and J by 1 base; unmatched bases: 8. Germline-derived CDR1 and CDR2 are DFQATT and SNEGSKA (reference sequence). Here the CDR3 reads CSARTSGSSFRTDTQYF. The CDR3 bases are TGCAGTGCTAGGACTAGCGGGAGCTCTTTCCGCACAGATACGCAGTATTTT.

The gene calls are TRBV20-1 and TRBJ2-3; no firm D call. There are 15 residues in the CDR3. V lost 2 bases and J lost 2, with 14 bases in between. Germline lookup yields CDR1 DFQATT and CDR2 SNEGSKA (reference sequence). The CDR3 DNA follows: TGCAGTGCTAGAACCCAGACTCGCCTCACAGATACGCAGTATTTT. This encodes CSARTQTRLTDTQYF.

This clonotype came up a few times. The V and J genes are TRBV5-3 and TRBJ2-1; a weak D match, TRBD2 (6 bases). TRBV5-3 belongs to the ORF category, with a function that is uncertain. Trimming took off 8 bases at V and 8 bases at J, with 14 bases between the two ends. The CDR3 has 12 amino acids. The CDR3 nucleotides read TGTGCCAGCGGGGGTGTGGGGGATGAGCAGTTCTTC. Protein: CASGGVGDEQFF.

Many counts were recorded for this clonotype. The chain combines TRBV7-2 with TRBJ2-5; no firm D call. Germline loops: CDR1 SGHTA, CDR2 FQGNSA. V was shortened by 2 bases and J by 2 bases, with 12 bases between the two germline ends. The CDR3 contains 15 residues. The CDR3 DNA follows: TGTGCCAGCAGCTTACAGGCCAGCGCACAAGAGACCCAGTACTTC. Translation gives CASSLQASAQETQYF.

The V and J genes are TRBV11-2 and TRBJ2-5; D perhaps matches TRBD2 (6 bases). The V end lost 5 bases, the J end lost 4 bases, and 17 bases lay between the germline ends. The CDR3 covers 15 residues. Germline-derived CDR1 and CDR2 are SGHAT and FQNNGV. In DNA, the CDR3 is TGTGCCAGCAGCCGGGGGTCGGCTACAGGAGAGACCCAGTACTTC. It yields the protein CASSRGSATGETQYF.

The chain has TRBV7-9 and TRBJ1-1; 9 nucleotides match TRBD1. The CDR3 sequence is 15 residues long. CDR1 and CDR2 (germline): SEHNR, FQNEAQ (reference sequence). The ends lost 8 bases at V and 2 bases at J; junction bases unmatched: 9. The CDR3 DNA is TGTGCCAGCGTCTGGACAGGGGTCGTAAACACTGAAGCTTTCTTT. Protein sequence: CASVWTGVVNTEAFF.

This clonotype was counted a few times. The chain recombines TRBV24-1 with TRBJ1-2; the D is unclear. The CDR3 extends over 14 amino acids. The germline CDR1 and CDR2 sequences are KGHDR and SFDVKD. V shed 0 bases and J shed 4 bases, with 8 bases lying between them. Written as DNA, the CDR3 is TGTGCCACCAGTGATTTGGGGAGGACCTATGGCTACACCTTC. Protein: CATSDLGRTYGYTF.

This chain uses TRBV28 with TRBJ2-5; D is uncertain. Between the trimmed V and J ends, which lost 2 bases and 0 bases, there was a span of 10 bases. This CDR3 comprises 15 residues. Per the germline V gene, CDR1 is MDHEN and CDR2 is SYDVKM. The CDR3 DNA sequence: TGTGCCAGCAGTTTAGCTCGGACGGACCAAGAGACCCAGTACTTC. It translates to CASSLARTDQETQYF.

The chain recombines TRBV2 with TRBJ1-1; 7 nucleotides line up with TRBD1. The CDR3 length is 13 residues. The junction had 2 bases not matched to a gene; V was cut back by 6 bases and J by 1 base. Per the germline V gene, CDR1 is SNHLY and CDR2 is FYNNEI. The CDR3 nucleotides are TGTGCCAGCAGGGGGGACAGGAACACTGAAGCTTTCTTT. Translating gives CASRGDRNTEAFF.

The rearrangement links TRBV5-6 to TRBJ2-7, with D hard to call. This CDR3 region has 11 residues. CDR1 SGHDT and CDR2 YYEEEE come from the germline V gene. The ends were cut back, 0 bases at V and 7 bases at J, with 5 bases in the middle. CDR3 loop: CASSLGMEQYF. For the CDR3, the DNA is TGTGCCAGCAGCTTGGGGATGGAGCAGTACTTC.

This clonotype was picked up a small number of times. This sequence joins TRBV20-1 and TRBJ1-5; D is possibly TRBD1 (5 bases). Germline CDR1 reads DFQATT; CDR2 reads SNEGSKA (reference sequence). The CDR3 sequence is 15 residues long. V was cut by 6 bases and J by 7 bases, with 22 bases left in between. CDR3 loop: CSAVRFAGAGQPQHF. Written as DNA, the CDR3 is TGCAGTGCCGTGCGGTTTGCTGGGGCTGGCCAGCCCCAGCATTTT.

On this clonotype: An end of the junction does not agree with germline; a read error may underlie this. The V call is TRBV16, the J call TRBJ2-2; D gene ambiguous. The CDR3 runs to 14 residues. CDR1 and CDR2 from the germline V gene are KGHSY and FQNENV. The CDR3: CASSQWQNAGELFF. The CDR3 DNA reads TGTGCCAGCAGCCAATGGCAGAACGCCGGGGAGCTGTTTTTT.

The J gene is TRBJ2-1, the V gene TRBV5-1; 9 bases line up with TRBD2. The CDR3 is 18 residues long. J gave up 5 bases and V 3 bases, and 15 bases lay outside the gene matches. Germline loops: CDR1 SGHRS, CDR2 YFSETQ. CDR3: CASSSAPSGGRADNEQFF. For the CDR3, the DNA is TGCGCCAGCAGCTCCGCTCCATCGGGCGGGAGGGCCGACAATGAGCAGTTCTTC.

This clonotype has a handful of counts. CDR3 protein: CASRGWTGQTLLPGYTF. CDR3 in DNA: TGTGCCAGCAGGGGTTGGACAGGGCAAACCCTACTACCTGGCTACACCTTC. The chain combines TRBV6-5 with TRBJ1-2; TRBD1 matches 8 bases. The J segment lost 7 bases and the V segment lost 6 bases, leaving 19 bases of the junction unmatched. The V gene's germline CDR1 is MNHEY and CDR2 SVGAGI. The CDR3 consists of 17 residues.

This rearrangement joins TRBV28 to TRBJ2-3; 8 positions agree with TRBD2. In germline, CDR1 is MDHEN, CDR2 SYDVKM. After removal of 7 bases from V and 5 bases from J, the junction contained 2 bases not matched to a gene. The CDR3 sequence is 12 residues long. The CDR3 is CASTLAGDTQYF. DNA of the CDR3: TGTGCCAGCACCCTAGCGGGAGATACGCAGTATTTT.

This clonotype was observed at least ten times. This chain connects TRBV7-2 to TRBJ2-1, with D possibly TRBD2 on 6 matching bases. Germline CDR1 and CDR2: SGHTA and FQGNSA. The CDR3 spans 13 residues. Trimming left V 1 base short and J 7 bases short, with 8 bases between. The CDR3 loop reads CASSLELANEQFF. The CDR3 coding sequence is TGTGCCAGCAGCTTAGAACTAGCTAATGAGCAGTTCTTC.

With respect to this clonotype: No conserved phenylalanine or tryptophan is present at the end of the CDR3, so a read error is the likely explanation. V usage is TRBV7-3 and J usage is TRBJ2-6; D gene ambiguous. This CDR3 contains 15 residues. The germline V and J ends were trimmed by 8 bases and 3 bases, with 14 bases remaining between them. Germline lookup yields CDR1 SGHTA and CDR2 FQGTGA. CDR3 residues: CASGTPPGGANVLTI. Here the CDR3 DNA reads TGTGCCAGCGGCACCCCCCCTGGTGGGGCCAACGTCCTGACTATC.

This clonotype showed up many times. The V call is TRBV7-6, the J call TRBJ2-5; possible D gene TRBD2, 5 bases. V lost 6 bases to trimming and J lost 5 bases, with 10 bases between them. CDR3 length: 12 amino acids. From germline, CDR1 is SGHVS and CDR2 FNYEAQ. As DNA, the CDR3 is TGTGCCAGCAGTGCCCGAGGGGAGACCCAGTACTTC. Translated: CASSARGETQYF.

Only a few counts were recorded for this clonotype. This chain joins TRBV6-1 and TRBJ2-2; D may be TRBD1 (6 bases). Trimming left V 6 bases short and J 0 bases short, with 14 bases between. The V gene's germline CDR1 is MNHNS and CDR2 SASEGT. CDR3 length: 16 residues. CDR3 coding DNA: TGTGCCAGCAGCCCTCTCAGGACAGCGAACACCGGGGAGCTGTTTTTT. Translated, it gives CASSPLRTANTGELFF.

This chain connects TRBV5-6 to TRBJ2-3; 10 bases are a match to TRBD1. The V and J ends lost 4 bases and 5 bases, in that order; junction bases with no gene match: 4. Germline values: CDR1 SGHDT, CDR2 YYEEEE. CDR3 size: 14 residues. The chain's CDR3 is CASSAGTGVDTQYF. In DNA, the CDR3 is TGTGCCAGCAGCGCTGGGACAGGGGTAGATACGCAGTATTTT.

The count of this clonotype is one. The chain carries TRBV5-1 and TRBJ2-5, with 12 bases fitting TRBD2. Germline assignment: CDR1 SGHRS and CDR2 YFSETQ. V lost 5 bases, J lost 3 bases, and 2 bases stayed unmatched. This CDR3 has 14 amino acids. The CDR3 sequence is CASRRTSGKETQYF. In DNA form, the CDR3 reads TGCGCCAGCAGAAGGACTAGCGGGAAAGAGACCCAGTACTTC. Complete variable domain (other parts from reference TRBV5-1 and TRBJ2-5): KAGVTQTPRYLIKTRGQQVTLSCSPISGHRSVSWYQQTPGQGLQFLFEYFSETQRNKGNFPGRFSGRQFSNSRSEMNVSTLELGDSALYLCASRRTSGKETQYFGPGTRLLVL.

The rearrangement links TRBV6-1 to TRBJ2-3; D perhaps matches TRBD2 (6 bases). This CDR3 is 15 amino acids long. Germline CDR1 MNHNS, CDR2 SASEGT. Trimming shortened V by 2 bases and J by 1 base, and 10 bases separated the two germline ends. The CDR3 DNA is TGTGCCAGCAGTGAAATGGCTAGCGGCACAGATACGCAGTATTTT. Encoded protein: CASSEMASGTDTQYF.

The chain has TRBV7-6 and TRBJ2-5; 8 bases line up with TRBD2. The CDR3 length is 16 residues. V shed 0 bases and J 2 bases; nucleotides not matched to a gene: 5. Germline CDR1 and CDR2: SGHVS and FNYEAQ. The CDR3 bases are TGTGCCAGCAGCTTAGCGTTAGTAGCGGGACAAGAGACCCAGTACTTC. Protein: CASSLALVAGQETQYF. The entire variable domain, with the rest obtained from reference TRBV7-6 and TRBJ2-5, is as follows: GAGVSQSPRYKVTKRGQDVALRCDPISGHVSLYWYRQALGQGPEFLTYFNYEAQQDKSGLPNDRFSAERPEGSISTLTIQRTEQRDSAMYRCASSLALVAGQETQYFGPGTRLLVL.

This clonotype has at least ten counts. The chain recombines TRBV7-9 with TRBJ2-3, with a tentative D call TRBD1 (7 bases). With 4 bases removed from V and 9 bases from J, the gap between germline ends came to 26 bases. CDR1 is SEHNR, CDR2 FQNEAQ, per germline (reference sequence). The CDR3 length is 17 residues. CDR3 amino acids: CASSSSPRGPSGGTQYF. CDR3 DNA: TGTGCCAGCAGCTCTAGCCCGAGGGGGCCATCAGGGGGGACGCAGTATTTT. Combining the CDR3 with reference TRBV7-9 and TRBJ2-3 gives the whole variable domain DTGVSQNPRHKITKRGQNVTFRCDPISEHNRLYWYRQTLGQGPEFLTYFQNEAQLEKSRLLSDRFSAERPKGSFSTLEIQRTEQGDSAMYLCASSSSPRGPSGGTQYFGPGTRLTVL.

The V and J genes are TRBV24-1 and TRBJ2-3; 12 bases map to TRBD2. Looked up from germline, CDR1 is KGHDR and CDR2 is SFDVKD. Unmatched junction bases numbered 15, after V lost 4 bases and J lost 2 bases. The CDR3 contains 20 residues. The CDR3, as DNA: TGTGCCACCAGTGAGCCCCGACTAGCGGGAGACTTTGAAAACACAGATACGCAGTATTTT. Its protein product is CATSEPRLAGDFENTDTQYF.